Below, one T cell receptor (beta chain) is given with its context. The antigen it binds to is not known. The input lacks base qualities; no much larger clone sits a single base away. The germline V gene provides CDR1 MNHEY and CDR2 SVGAGI. From the cysteine through the phenylalanine, the CDR3 covers 14 amino acids. The only DNA kept is the CDR3, 42 bases in frame from the first base. The V and J ends are trimmed by 6 bases and 0 bases, leaving 9 bases between them. At one collaborating source in Seattle, patients were enrolled during active infection and were followed longitudinally through the course of disease. The collaborating institutions used their own protocols to collect whole blood in K2EDTA tubes. For TCRbeta analysis, collaborator samples were shipped as frozen whole blood, as isolated PBMCs, or as DNA extracted from either sample type. The data were taken from a study of blood T cell repertoires in COVID-19 (dated by TCRdb to the early 2020s). Turning to the overall study: Samples covering the acute and convalescent phases of COVID-19 were provided by collaborators in the United States, Italy and Spain. The prospective study material was composed of cDNA or gDNA derived from T cells, B-cell-depleted T cells, or PBMCs. Deeply sampled blood TCRbeta repertoires from subjects exposed to, actively infected with, or recovered from COVID-19 were included in the dataset. The repertoires were released in a freely available public database intended as a resource for research on the immune response to SARS-CoV-2. The samples were drawn from the first 160 participants of the ongoing ImmuneRACE study and from 950 to 1,500 subjects provided by 6 global collaborators. Nearly every sample came with metadata listing a de-identified subject ID, COVID-19 status, age in years and sex. Where HLA class I and class II types were available, the types were taken from metadata supplied by the sample provider, not from assay-based typing. Paper-wide results and their limitations: The quantity of clinical and demographic metadata differed by source and by participant and was supplied without curation.

The immunoSEQ Assay, a bias-controlled multiplex PCR, was used to amplify TCRbeta CDR3 regions from genomic DNA. Regarding the original processing steps: The number of nucleated cells in each sample was estimated by amplification of reference gene primers within the assay. To quantify the absolute abundance of each unique TCRbeta CDR3 rearrangement, sequence reads were collapsed and filtered. For each sample, productive Simpson clonality was calculated as the square root of Simpson's diversity index over productive rearrangements. Not all clones reach the TCRdb copy of this immuneACCESS table, which keeps in-frame sequences only. Checked studies attribute under half of the gap to unresolved V genes and leave the rest unexplained. For V, J and clone size, that table is used; D and trimming come from the DNA. The sample table contains about 250,000 clones; only one count was recorded for 86% of them. About 5.4% of the sample goes to the ten largest clones.

The sequencing input was peripheral blood. The TCR sequence derives from an elderly woman with COVID-19, enrolled during active disease. This receptor chain uses TRBV6-5 and TRBJ1-3, with the D gene not confidently named. For the CDR3, the sequence is CASSPGVSGNTIYF. The DNA sequence is as follows: TGTGCCAGCAGCCCGGGAGTCTCTGGAAACACCATATATTTT.